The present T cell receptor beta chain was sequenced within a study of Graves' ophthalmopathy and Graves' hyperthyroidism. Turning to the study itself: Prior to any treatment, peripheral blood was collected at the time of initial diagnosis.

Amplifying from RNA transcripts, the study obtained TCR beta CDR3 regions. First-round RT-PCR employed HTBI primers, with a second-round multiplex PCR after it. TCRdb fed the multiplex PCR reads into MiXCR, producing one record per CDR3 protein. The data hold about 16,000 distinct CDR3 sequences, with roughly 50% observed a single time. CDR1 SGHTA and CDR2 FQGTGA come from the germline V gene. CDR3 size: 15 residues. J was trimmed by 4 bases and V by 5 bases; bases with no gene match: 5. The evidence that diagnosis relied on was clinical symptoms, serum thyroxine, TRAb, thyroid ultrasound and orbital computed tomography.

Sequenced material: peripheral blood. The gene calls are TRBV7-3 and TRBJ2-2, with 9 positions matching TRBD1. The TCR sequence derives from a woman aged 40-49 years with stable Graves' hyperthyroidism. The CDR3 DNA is TGTGCCAGCAGCCTACAGGGGGCGGGCACCGGGGAGCTGTTTTTT. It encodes CASSLQGAGTGELFF.